This T cell receptor beta chain stems from a study of blood T cells in healthy people across ages. Points from the study as a whole: Diversity estimates from one million T cells were considered underestimates.

Germline CDR1 reads LGHDT; CDR2 reads YNNKEL (reference sequence). The CDR3 consists of 14 residues. The second PCR ran about 6 to 11 cycles with a sample-barcoded 5' primer and J-beta primers. TCRdb analysed the 5' RACE reads with MiXCR anew, one entry per CDR3 protein. Of around 870,000 distinct CDR3 sequences in the sample, around 26% are singletons; the top ten hold 15% to 20%. Individuals who donated were healthy Caucasians from Russia aged 6 to 90. The draw of peripheral blood yielded ten milliliters from each donor. Samples had at least 7 million PBMCs isolated from them. As concerns this clonotype: What it binds is unknown. Relative to the germline gene, one junction end is altered; a read error may explain this.

The material sequenced was blood. The TCR was taken from a woman over 75 in good health. J is TRBJ2-7 and V is TRBV3-1, with 10 bases matching TRBD2. The DNA end favors TRBJ2-5, so the J call may be wrong. Here the CDR3 reads CAGSHLAGEETQYF. The CDR3 nucleotides are TGTGCCGGCAGCCATCTAGCGGGGGAGGAGACCCAGTACTTC.